Listed here are 2 T cell receptor beta chains from one sample, sequenced in a study of cytomegalovirus exposure and HLA in healthy donors. PCR primers comprised 60 Vbeta and 13 Jbeta primers. The protocol was immunoSEQ multiplex PCR, while the TCRdb copy is restricted to in-frame clones and leaves out a portion. The sample is made up of around 130,000 clones, and the top ten hold roughly 1.6% of it. The sequencing input was PBMCs. These TCRs come from a woman aged 40 to 49 in good health and CMV-seronegative.

V usage is TRBV5-4 and J usage is TRBJ1-1, with a possible D match to TRBD1 (5 bases). The CDR3 extends over 15 amino acids. Germline V gene lookup returns CDR1 SGHNT and CDR2 YYREEE (reference sequence). Trimming cost V 3 bases and J 6 bases, with 18 bases left between them. In DNA form, the CDR3 reads TGTGCCAGCAGCTACAAGGGACGGGGGGAGCCTGAAGCTTTCTTT. This encodes CASSYKGRGEPEAFF.

V usage is TRBV5-1 and J usage is TRBJ1-1, with 7 bases identical to TRBD1. V lost 1 base and J lost 5; bases outside the gene matches: 5. The CDR3 spans 14 residues. Per the germline V gene, CDR1 is SGHRS and CDR2 is YFSETQ. The CDR3 here is CASSLRGPGTEAFF. The CDR3 DNA reads TGCGCCAGCAGCTTGAGGGGGCCGGGGACTGAAGCTTTCTTT.